The 14 T cell receptor beta chains in this list originate from one sample, sequenced in a study of cytomegalovirus exposure and HLA in healthy donors. Primers for the PCR totalled 60 Vbeta and 13 Jbeta. Libraries were prepared by immunoSEQ multiplex PCR; TCRdb keeps only in-frame clonotypes and omits some of them. The repertoire has about 130,000 clones, about 61% of them found once; the top ten carry roughly 2.5%. The specimen sequenced was PBMCs. These receptors were obtained from a woman between 35 and 50 years old in good health and CMV-seronegative.

The chain carries TRBV5-1 and TRBJ1-1; D not resolved. Germline CDR1 reads SGHRS; CDR2 reads YFSETQ. V was pared by 0 bases and J by 0 bases, with 15 bases between. The CDR3 runs 17 residues. This CDR3 is CASSLGGGGYMNTEAFF. CDR3 nucleotides: TGCGCCAGCAGCTTGGGCGGTGGCGGCTACATGAACACTGAAGCTTTCTTT.

The chain employs TRBV7-3 and TRBJ2-1; maybe TRBD1 (6 bases). Between the trimmed V and J ends, which lost 2 bases and 7 bases, there was a span of 9 bases. This CDR3 is built from 13 residues. The germline CDR1 and CDR2 sequences are SGHTA and FQGTGA. CDR3 sequence: CASSLGQWNEQFF. CDR3 nucleotides: TGTGCCAGCAGCTTAGGACAGTGGAATGAGCAGTTCTTC.

The chain is built from TRBV30 and TRBJ2-5, with D possibly matching TRBD1 (6 bases). The CDR3 covers 14 residues. Germline V gives CDR1 GTSNPN, CDR2 SVGIG (reference sequence). V was pared by 4 bases and J by 3 bases, with 15 bases between. The DNA for the CDR3 is TGTGCCTGGAAGGAGAGGGGGTCAAAAGAGACCCAGTACTTC. Encoded protein: CAWKERGSKETQYF.

This chain connects TRBV5-6 to TRBJ1-2; D is undetermined. This CDR3 is built from 14 residues. V was pared by 7 bases and J by 2 bases, with 15 bases between. Germline CDR1 SGHDT, CDR2 YYEEEE. The CDR3 DNA reads TGTGCCAGCGTCCCTTTTGGAGGGAACTATGGCTACACCTTC. Protein sequence: CASVPFGGNYGYTF.

The genes are TRBV7-9 and TRBJ1-6; weak D call: TRBD1 (5 bases). The CDR3 spans 15 residues. Trimming stripped 2 bases from V and 7 bases from J, with 12 bases between. Germline V gene lookup returns CDR1 SEHNR and CDR2 FQNEAQ (reference sequence). The CDR3 is CASSLQGISNSPLHF. DNA for the CDR3: TGTGCCAGCAGCTTACAGGGTATAAGCAATTCACCCCTCCACTTT.

The gene calls are TRBV10-3 and TRBJ1-1, with a possible D match to TRBD1 (5 bases). The V end lost 6 bases, the J end lost 8 bases, and 13 bases lay between the germline ends. Germline V lookup: CDR1 ENHRY, CDR2 SYGVKD. The CDR3 runs 12 residues. CDR3 nucleotide sequence: TGTGCCATCAGGGCTGAGACAGCCGAAGCTTTCTTT. It is translated as CAIRAETAEAFF.

CDR3 in amino acids: CASSPHLTDSNQPQHF. CDR3 sequence (DNA): TGTGCCAGTAGTCCTCATTTGACTGATAGCAATCAGCCCCAGCATTTT. This chain joins TRBV19 and TRBJ1-5; unclear D gene. Germline V gene data show CDR1 as LNHDA and CDR2 as SQIVND (reference sequence). The CDR3 covers 16 residues. V was cut by 5 bases and J by 0 bases, with 14 bases left in between.

The gene calls are TRBV27 and TRBJ2-3; TRBD2 might be the D (7 bases). Germline CDR1 reads MNHEY; CDR2 reads SMNVEV (reference sequence). The CDR3 is 17 residues long. Trimming left V 3 bases short and J 2 bases short, with 18 bases between. The CDR3 is CASSFEGGALFTDTQYF. The CDR3 bases are TGTGCCAGCAGTTTTGAAGGGGGGGCCCTGTTCACAGATACGCAGTATTTT.

This clone was detected a few times. The rearrangement joins TRBV28 to TRBJ2-7; possible D gene TRBD1, 6 bases. The CDR3 length is 14 residues. Germline CDR1 MDHEN, CDR2 SYDVKM. Deletions cut 3 bases from V and 0 bases from J, with 9 bases between. Here the CDR3 reads CASSLVGGSYEQYF. CDR3 in DNA: TGTGCCAGCAGTTTGGTAGGGGGCTCCTACGAGCAGTACTTC.

The J gene is TRBJ2-7, the V gene TRBV28; 9 bases are a match to TRBD1. Germline CDR1 is MDHEN and CDR2 is SYDVKM. CDR3 length: 14 amino acids. The V gene end was trimmed by 6 bases and the J gene end by 7 bases; junction bases not matched to a gene: 10. CDR3 DNA: TGTGCCAGCAGGCTCCGGGACAGGGTGAAAGAGCAGTACTTC. Translating gives CASRLRDRVKEQYF.

The chain is built from TRBV6-1 and TRBJ1-1; perhaps TRBD1 as D (6 bases). CDR1 is MNHNS and CDR2 is SASEGT in the germline V gene. The CDR3 spans 14 residues. V was trimmed by 7 bases and J by 2 bases, leaving 14 bases between them. The CDR3 reads CASTIWTANTEAFF. The CDR3 DNA sequence: TGTGCCAGCACCATATGGACAGCTAACACTGAAGCTTTCTTT.

The V and J genes are TRBV5-1 and TRBJ1-6, with 7 nucleotides matching TRBD1. CDR1 and CDR2 (germline): SGHRS, YFSETQ. V lost 5 bases, J lost 3 bases, and 5 bases stayed unmatched. This CDR3 has 15 amino acids. CDR3 DNA: TGCGCCAGCAGGCTCGGGACAGACTATAATTCACCCCTCCACTTT. Translating it yields CASRLGTDYNSPLHF.

This sequence joins TRBV21-1 and TRBJ2-7; the table names TRBD2, a call not compared with the DNA. TRBV21-1 is an annotated pseudogene. This CDR3 region has 11 residues. CDR3 nucleotides: TGTGCCAGGAGCCCACGGGACGAGCAGTACTTC. The encoded protein is CARSPRDEQYF.

The chain uses TRBV11-1 and TRBJ1-1; no reliable D call. Germline V gene data show CDR1 as SGHAT and CDR2 as FQDESV (reference sequence). Between the trimmed V and J ends, which lost 1 base and 1 base, there was a span of 13 bases. This CDR3 has 16 amino acids. In nucleotides, the CDR3 is TGTGCCAGCAGCTTAGAGTATGCAGGAACGAACACTGAAGCTTTCTTT. It codes for CASSLEYAGTNTEAFF.